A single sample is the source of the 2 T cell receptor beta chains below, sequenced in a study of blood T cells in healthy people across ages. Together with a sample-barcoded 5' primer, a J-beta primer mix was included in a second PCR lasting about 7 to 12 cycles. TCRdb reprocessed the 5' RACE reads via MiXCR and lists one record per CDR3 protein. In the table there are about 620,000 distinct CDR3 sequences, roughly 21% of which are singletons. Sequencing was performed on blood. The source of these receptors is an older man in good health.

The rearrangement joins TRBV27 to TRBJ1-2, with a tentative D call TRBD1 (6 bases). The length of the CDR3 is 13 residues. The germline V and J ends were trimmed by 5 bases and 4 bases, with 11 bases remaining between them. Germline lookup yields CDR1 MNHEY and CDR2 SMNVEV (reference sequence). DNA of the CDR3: TGTGCCAGCAGTGCAGGGGAGGGCTATGGCTACACCTTC. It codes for CASSAGEGYGYTF.

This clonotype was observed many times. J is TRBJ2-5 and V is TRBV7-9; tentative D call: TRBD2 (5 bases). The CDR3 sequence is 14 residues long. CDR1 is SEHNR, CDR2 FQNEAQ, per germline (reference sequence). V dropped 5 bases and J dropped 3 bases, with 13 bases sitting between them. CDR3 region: CASSITRTEETQYF. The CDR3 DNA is TGTGCCAGCAGCATCACTCGGACTGAAGAGACCCAGTACTTC.